Following are 24 T cell receptor beta chains from one sample sequenced in a study of cytomegalovirus exposure and HLA in healthy donors. PCR was performed using 60 Vbeta and 13 Jbeta primers. Sequenced by immunoSEQ multiplex PCR; TCRdb stores in-frame clones only, minus some. The table lists some 90,000 clones, over 60% of them singletons. What was sequenced was PBMCs. All receptors come from a female donor in good health and CMV-seronegative.

The chain is built from TRBV5-6 and TRBJ2-7, with 10 positions matching TRBD1. Germline V gives CDR1 SGHDT, CDR2 YYEEEE. This CDR3 comprises 16 residues. V shed 3 bases, J shed 5 bases, and the junction held 11 bases outside the gene matches. CDR3 sequence (DNA): TGTGCCAGCAGCTGGAACCCGGGACAGGGGACGAACGAGCAGTACTTC. The encoded protein is CASSWNPGQGTNEQYF.

The V call is TRBV29-1, the J call TRBJ2-7, with a weak D call TRBD1 (7 bases). Trimming stripped 7 bases from V and 6 bases from J, with 19 bases between. The CDR3 consists of 13 residues. The germline CDR1 and CDR2 sequences are SQVTM and ANQGSEA. This CDR3 is CSGAGGNGREQYF. As DNA, the CDR3 is TGCAGCGGGGCAGGGGGGAACGGTCGCGAGCAGTACTTC.

The chain joins TRBV7-9 to TRBJ2-1, with 13 bases matching TRBD2. The V and J ends lost 1 base and 4 bases, in that order; junction bases with no gene match: 4. CDR3 length: 17 amino acids. Germline V lookup: CDR1 SEHNR, CDR2 FQNEAQ (reference sequence). The CDR3 spells CASSLGGLAGEYNEQFF. Here the CDR3 DNA reads TGTGCCAGCAGCTTAGGTGGACTAGCGGGAGAGTACAATGAGCAGTTCTTC.

This chain joins TRBV7-2 and TRBJ2-3; TRBD2 matches at 8 bases. V was clipped by 5 bases and J by 3 bases; unmatched bases: 10. Germline CDR1 is SGHTA and CDR2 is FQGNSA. The CDR3 has 16 amino acids. The CDR3 loop is CASSQLGRVPTDTQYF. CDR3 in DNA: TGTGCCAGCAGCCAGCTCGGGAGGGTCCCTACAGATACGCAGTATTTT.

The chain's CDR3 is CASSPMRAGANVLTF. CDR3 bases: TGTGCCAGCAGCCCTATGAGGGCTGGGGCCAACGTCCTGACTTTC. This rearrangement joins TRBV11-2 to TRBJ2-6, with a tentative D call TRBD2 (5 bases). Germline assignment: CDR1 SGHAT and CDR2 FQNNGV. CDR3 size: 15 residues. Trimming took off 5 bases at V and 2 bases at J, with 10 bases between the two ends.

The gene calls are TRBV7-2 and TRBJ1-1; 7 bases are a match to TRBD1. The V gene's germline CDR1 is SGHTA and CDR2 FQGNSA. The junction had 1 base not matched to a gene; V was cut back by 5 bases and J by 1 base. This CDR3 has 13 residues. CDR3 DNA: TGTGCCAGCAGCCGGACAGGGAACACTGAAGCTTTCTTT. Its protein product is CASSRTGNTEAFF.

The V gene is TRBV7-2, the J gene TRBJ1-4; D is ambiguous. Deletions cut 1 base from V and 5 bases from J, with 8 bases between. The CDR3 is 14 residues long. The germline V gene encodes CDR1 SGHTA and CDR2 FQGNSA. The CDR3 region has the DNA TGTGCCAGCAGCTTAGTGACTTTGAATGAAAAACTGTTTTTT. Translating it yields CASSLVTLNEKLFF.

The CDR3 region is CASSSDRATEAFF. The CDR3, as DNA: TGTGCCAGCAGTTCGGACAGGGCCACTGAAGCTTTCTTT. The chain links TRBV2 to TRBJ1-1; 8 bases map to TRBD1. In germline, CDR1 is SNHLY, CDR2 FYNNEI. V trimming: 5 bases; J trimming: 4 bases; junction bases outside the gene matches: 3. This CDR3 contains 13 residues.

The chain combines TRBV10-3 with TRBJ2-3, with D maybe TRBD2 (6 bases). Germline V gene lookup returns CDR1 ENHRY and CDR2 SYGVKD. This CDR3 has 14 residues. V dropped 2 bases and J dropped 6 bases, with 12 bases sitting between them. CDR3 in amino acids: CAISERRARDTQYF. The CDR3 DNA follows: TGTGCCATCAGTGAGCGGAGGGCCCGGGATACGCAGTATTTT.

V usage is TRBV7-9 and J usage is TRBJ1-2; 7 bases match TRBD1. The length of the CDR3 is 17 residues. The trim removed 4 bases at V and 1 base at J, leaving 12 bases unmatched. CDR1 is SEHNR and CDR2 is FQNEAQ in the germline V gene (reference sequence). This CDR3 is CASSSSDRVRNNYGYTF. In DNA, the CDR3 is TGTGCCAGCAGCTCCTCAGACAGGGTGAGGAATAACTATGGCTACACCTTC.

This clone was recorded a few times. The chain employs TRBV19 and TRBJ1-1; perhaps TRBD1 as D (5 bases). The CDR3 runs 15 residues. The V end was cut by 4 bases, the J end by 1 base, with 13 bases between. CDR1 and CDR2 from the germline V gene are LNHDA and SQIVND (reference sequence). The CDR3 loop is CASSTFGARNTEAFF. The DNA for the CDR3 is TGTGCCAGTAGTACCTTTGGGGCTAGGAACACTGAAGCTTTCTTT.

The chain couples TRBV28 to TRBJ1-1, with D perhaps matching TRBD1 (5 bases). V dropped 8 bases and J dropped 0 bases, with 13 bases sitting between them. In germline, CDR1 is MDHEN, CDR2 SYDVKM. CDR3 length: 14 residues. The CDR3 region has the DNA TGTGCCAGCGGCCCACAGGCACTGAACACTGAAGCTTTCTTT. As protein: CASGPQALNTEAFF.

This clone was detected once. This same CDR3 is encoded by further DNA sequences in the sample. The V gene is TRBV29-1, the J gene TRBJ2-4, with 8 bases fitting TRBD1. The CDR3 contains 14 residues. The ends lost 6 bases at V and 7 bases at J; junction bases unmatched: 11. In germline, CDR1 is SQVTM, CDR2 ANQGSEA. DNA of the CDR3: TGCAGCGTCGGACAGGGTAGAGGGGGGAACATTCAGTACTTC. This gives the protein CSVGQGRGGNIQYF.

This clone was seen just once. V usage is TRBV27 and J usage is TRBJ1-4, with TRBD1 matching over 10 bases. In germline, CDR1 is MNHEY, CDR2 SMNVEV (reference sequence). The CDR3 has 15 amino acids. Trimming took 2 bases from V and 13 from J; bases not matched to a gene: 10. This chain's CDR3 is CASSLRGTGVNGLFF. CDR3 DNA sequence: TGTGCCAGCAGTTTACGGGGGACAGGGGTGAATGGACTGTTTTTT.

V and J are TRBV9 and TRBJ2-1; 12 nucleotides align to TRBD2. CDR3 length: 15 residues. Looked up from germline, CDR1 is SGDLS and CDR2 is YYNGEE. The ends lost 7 bases at V and 2 bases at J; junction bases unmatched: 4. CDR3 residues: CASGRTSGAYNEQFF. The CDR3 nucleotides read TGTGCCAGCGGGCGGACTAGCGGGGCCTACAATGAGCAGTTCTTC.

CDR3 bases: TGTGCCAGCACCTACAGGGGTCGGACCGGGGAGCTGTTTTTT. It is translated as CASTYRGRTGELFF. The gene calls are TRBV2 and TRBJ2-2; 7 bases fit TRBD1. The V gene end was trimmed by 7 bases and the J gene end by 5 bases; junction bases not matched to a gene: 7. Germline CDR1 SNHLY, CDR2 FYNNEI. This CDR3 is 14 amino acids long.

V gene TRBV6-5 combines with J gene TRBJ2-2; D unresolved. The CDR3 has 11 residues. Trimming removed 4 bases from V and 9 bases from J, with 6 bases in between. Germline V gene lookup returns CDR1 MNHEY and CDR2 SVGAGI. The CDR3 protein is CASSSLRELFF. The CDR3 bases are TGTGCCAGCAGTTCTCTACGGGAGCTGTTTTTT.

The V and J genes are TRBV19 and TRBJ1-1; 11 bases line up with TRBD1. V was clipped by 8 bases and J by 11 bases; unmatched bases: 13. The CDR3 totals 14 residues. CDR1 and CDR2 from the germline V gene are LNHDA and SQIVND (reference sequence). The CDR3 sequence: CASQDRGRTSLAFF. The CDR3 coding sequence is TGTGCCAGTCAGGACAGGGGGCGTACTTCTCTGGCTTTCTTT.

This clone was detected once. The chain links TRBV19 to TRBJ2-3; 13 positions match TRBD2. This CDR3 contains 16 residues. Germline V lookup: CDR1 LNHDA, CDR2 SQIVND (reference sequence). Trimming took 4 bases from V and 2 from J; bases not matched to a gene: 3. CDR3: CASSRGTSGNTDTQYF. The DNA of the CDR3 is TGTGCCAGTAGTAGAGGGACTAGCGGGAACACAGATACGCAGTATTTT. The entire variable domain, with the rest obtained from reference TRBV19 and TRBJ2-3, is as follows: DGGITQSPKYLFRKEGQNVTLSCEQNLNHDAMYWYRQDPGQGLRLIYYSQIVNDFQKGDIAEGYSVSREKKESFPLTVTSAQKNPTAFYLCASSRGTSGNTDTQYFGPGTRLTVL.

This chain uses TRBV5-4 with TRBJ2-2; TRBD1 agrees at 7 bases. The V gene's germline CDR1 is SGHNT and CDR2 YYREEE (reference sequence). The CDR3 is made up of 14 amino acids. J lost 4 bases, V lost 3 bases, and 3 bases had no gene match. This CDR3 reads CASSSRQGTGELFF. The CDR3 coding sequence is TGTGCCAGCAGCTCGCGACAGGGCACCGGGGAGCTGTTTTTT.

The rearrangement uses TRBV11-2 and TRBJ1-4; D possibly corresponds to TRBD1 (5 bases). Looked up from germline, CDR1 is SGHAT and CDR2 is FQNNGV. This CDR3 has 17 residues. V lost 5 bases and J lost 5, with 21 bases in between. The CDR3 DNA follows: TGTGCCAGCAGCCAACTCCGGGTGCTTAGGGGAAATGAAAAACTGTTTTTT. Its protein is CASSQLRVLRGNEKLFF.

CDR3 loop: CASSAGGSSYNSPLHF. For the CDR3, the DNA is TGTGCCAGCAGTGCGGGGGGCAGCTCCTATAATTCACCCCTCCACTTT. The V gene is TRBV2, the J gene TRBJ1-6; D possibly corresponds to TRBD1 (6 bases). This CDR3 is built from 16 residues. Trimming cost V 4 bases and J 0 bases, with 10 bases left between them. CDR1 and CDR2 (germline): SNHLY, FYNNEI.

This chain links TRBV30 with TRBJ2-2; perhaps TRBD2 as D (5 bases). Germline loops: CDR1 GTSNPN, CDR2 SVGIG (reference sequence). The V gene lost 0 bases and the J gene lost 0 bases, with 8 bases spanning the gap. The CDR3 covers 15 residues. CDR3 in DNA: TGTGCCTGGAGTGTCGCGGGTGCGAACACCGGGGAGCTGTTTTTT. It encodes CAWSVAGANTGELFF.

The J gene is TRBJ2-1, the V gene TRBV2; D may be TRBD2 (6 bases). This CDR3 has 16 residues. CDR1 is SNHLY and CDR2 is FYNNEI in the germline V gene. With 3 bases removed from V and 9 bases from J, the gap between germline ends came to 21 bases. The CDR3 sequence is CASSEASVSGHGEQFF. The CDR3, as DNA: TGTGCCAGCAGTGAGGCTAGCGTTTCGGGTCACGGTGAGCAGTTCTTC.